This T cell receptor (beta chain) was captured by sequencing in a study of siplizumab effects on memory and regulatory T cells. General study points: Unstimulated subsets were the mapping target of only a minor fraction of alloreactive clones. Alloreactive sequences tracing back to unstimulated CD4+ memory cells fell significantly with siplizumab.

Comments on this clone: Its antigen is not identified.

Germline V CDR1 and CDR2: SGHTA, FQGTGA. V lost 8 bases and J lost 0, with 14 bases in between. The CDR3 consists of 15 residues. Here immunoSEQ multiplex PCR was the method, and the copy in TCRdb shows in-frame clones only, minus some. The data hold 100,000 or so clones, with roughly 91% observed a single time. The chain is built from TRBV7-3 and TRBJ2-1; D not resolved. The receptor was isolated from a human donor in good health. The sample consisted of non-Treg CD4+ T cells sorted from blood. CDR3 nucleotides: TGTGCCAGCGCCCCTGATTTTCGCTCCTACAATGAGCAGTTCTTC. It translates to CASAPDFRSYNEQFF. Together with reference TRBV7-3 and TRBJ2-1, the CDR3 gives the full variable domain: GAGVSQTPSNKVTEKGKYVELRCDPISGHTALYWYRQSLGQGPEFLIYFQGTGAADDSGLPNDRFFAVRPEGSVSTLKIQRTERGDSAVYLCASAPDFRSYNEQFFGPGTRLTVL.